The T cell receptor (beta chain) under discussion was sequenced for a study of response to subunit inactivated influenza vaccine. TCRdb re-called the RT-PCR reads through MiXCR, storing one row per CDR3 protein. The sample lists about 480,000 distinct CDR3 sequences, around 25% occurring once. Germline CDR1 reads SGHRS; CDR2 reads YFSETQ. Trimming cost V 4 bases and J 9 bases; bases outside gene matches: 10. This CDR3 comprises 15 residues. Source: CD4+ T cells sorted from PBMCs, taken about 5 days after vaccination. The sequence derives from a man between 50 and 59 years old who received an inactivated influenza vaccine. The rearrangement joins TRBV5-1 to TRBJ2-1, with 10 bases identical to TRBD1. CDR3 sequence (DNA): TGCGCCAGCAGCACCTCCGGACAGGGGGGACGTGAGCAGTTCTTC. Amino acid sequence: CASSTSGQGGREQFF.